The clone carrying this T cell receptor beta chain was seen only a few times. Authors' data handling: Reference gene primer amplification in the assay estimated nucleated cell counts. The data were produced by immunoSEQ multiplex PCR, yet TCRdb's version contains in-frame clones alone and is incomplete. From that table come the V and J calls and clone size; the DNA was used to work out D and trimming. The data hold 200,000 to 300,000 clones, with more than 85% observed a single time. The CDR3 loop spans 14 amino acids. Looked up from germline, CDR1 is SGHRS and CDR2 is YFSETQ. Trimming removed 0 bases at V and 1 base at J, with 7 bases between. The data belong to a study of blood T cell repertoires in COVID-19.

The chain is built from TRBV5-1 and TRBJ1-1, with D hard to call. The clonotype originates from a person under 35 with COVID-19, enrolled during active disease. Sequencing was performed on peripheral blood. CDR3 coding DNA: TGCGCCAGCAGCTTGGATGCGGGGAACACTGAAGCTTTCTTT. Its protein is CASSLDAGNTEAFF.